This entry features one T cell receptor (beta chain) sequence. Its specificity is unknown. The entry originates in a study of vaccination and CD4 T cells after COVID-19. The CDR3 extends over 15 amino acids. Germline lookup yields CDR1 SEHNR and CDR2 FQNEAQ (reference sequence). Trimming cost V 4 bases and J 6 bases; bases outside gene matches: 6. Cultured CD4+ T-cell DNA underwent Oncomine TCR Beta short-read sequencing. In TCRdb, the PCR reads were re-called with MiXCR into one record per CDR3 protein. Among around 20,000 distinct CDR3 sequences listed, roughly 60% were seen once. General study findings and limits: The median SARS-CoV-2-reactive clonotype number increased from around 20 to 38, without statistical significance.

Treatment given: roughly 11-day PBMC culture with coronavirus spike peptide pools or control peptides (ViraFEST assay). The TCR sequence derives from a human donor who had recovered from COVID-19. The sample in question was CD4+ T cells from blood, cultured in vitro, obtained before SARS-CoV-2 vaccination. V gene TRBV7-9 combines with J gene TRBJ1-4; 9 bases are shared with TRBD1. The CDR3 here is CASSSGDRGDEKLFF. CDR3 nucleotides: TGTGCCAGCAGCTCCGGAGACAGGGGGGATGAAAAACTGTTTTTT.